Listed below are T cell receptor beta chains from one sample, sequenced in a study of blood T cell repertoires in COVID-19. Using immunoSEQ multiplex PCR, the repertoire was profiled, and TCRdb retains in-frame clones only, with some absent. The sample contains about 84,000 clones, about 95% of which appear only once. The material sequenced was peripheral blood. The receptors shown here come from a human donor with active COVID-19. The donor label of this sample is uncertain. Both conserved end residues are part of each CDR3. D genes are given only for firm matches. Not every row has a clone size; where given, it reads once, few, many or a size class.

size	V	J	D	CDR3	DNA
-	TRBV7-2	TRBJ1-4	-	CASSLGGGNEKLFF	TGTGCCAGCAGCTTAGGTGGGGGGAATGAAAAACTGTTTTTT
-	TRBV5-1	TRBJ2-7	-	CASSSTSGVYEQYF	TGCGCCAGCAGTTCAACCTCAGGGGTCTACGAGCAGTACTTC
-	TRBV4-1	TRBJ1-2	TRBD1	CASSRIRGLGGYTF	TGCGCCAGCAGCCGGATCAGGGGGCTGGGTGGCTACACCTTC
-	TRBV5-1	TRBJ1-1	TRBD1	CASSLGPGGNTEAFF	TGCGCCAGCAGCTTGGGCCCAGGGGGGAACACTGAAGCTTTCTTT
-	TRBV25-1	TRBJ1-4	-	CASRPDRSTNEKLFF	TGTGCCAGCAGGCCGGACAGATCAACTAATGAAAAACTGTTTTTT
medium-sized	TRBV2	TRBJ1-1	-	CASSEDWGEGYSNTEAFF	TGTGCCAGCAGTGAAGATTGGGGGGAGGGGTATTCGAACACTGAAGCTTTCTTT
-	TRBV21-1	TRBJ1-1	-	CASTTRDSPTEAFF	TGTGCCAGCACCACTCGGGACAGCCCCACTGAAGCTTTCTTT
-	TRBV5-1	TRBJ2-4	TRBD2	CASSRGLAAGSVIQYF	TGCGCCAGCAGCCGCGGACTAGCGGCAGGGTCGGTCATTCAGTACTTC
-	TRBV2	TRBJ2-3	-	CASSNTGYGTDTQYF	TGTGCCAGCAGTAATACGGGATACGGCACAGATACGCAGTATTTT
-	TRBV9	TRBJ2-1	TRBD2	CASSPVIAGGNEQFF	TGTGCCAGCAGCCCGGTGATAGCGGGAGGCAATGAGCAGTTCTTC
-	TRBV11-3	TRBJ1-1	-	CASSLGRAEEDTEAFF	TGTGCCAGCAGCTTAGGTCGGGCCGAGGAGGACACTGAAGCTTTCTTT
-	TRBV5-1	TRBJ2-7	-	CASSSGGTDFYEQYF	TGCGCCAGCAGCTCTGGGGGGACAGATTTTTACGAGCAGTACTTC
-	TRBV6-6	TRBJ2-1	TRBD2	CASSYATGGTNEQFF	TGTGCCAGCAGTTACGCTACGGGAGGGACGAATGAGCAGTTCTTC
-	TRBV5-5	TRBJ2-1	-	CASSLVVLADNEQFF	TGTGCCAGCAGCTTGGTCGTTCTGGCGGACAATGAGCAGTTCTTC
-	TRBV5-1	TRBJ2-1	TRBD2	CASSSLAGGYNEQFF	TGCGCCAGCAGCTCACTAGCGGGGGGGTACAATGAGCAGTTCTTC
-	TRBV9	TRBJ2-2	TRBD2	CASSPGTTTGELFF	TGTGCCAGCAGCCCTGGGACTACCACCGGGGAGCTGTTTTTT
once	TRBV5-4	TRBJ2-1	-	CASGLPFSYNEQFF	TGTGCCAGCGGCCTTCCCTTCTCCTACAATGAGCAGTTCTTC
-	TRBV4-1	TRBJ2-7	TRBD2	CASSQERTSGYEQYF	TGCGCCAGCAGCCAAGAGAGGACTAGCGGATACGAGCAGTACTTC
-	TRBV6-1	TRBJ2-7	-	CASSALRGQSSREQYF	TGTGCCAGCAGTGCCCTACGCGGACAAAGCTCTCGGGAGCAGTACTTC
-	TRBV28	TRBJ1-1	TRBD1	CASSLSQDRVTTEAFF	TGTGCCAGCAGTTTATCCCAAGACAGGGTAACCACTGAAGCTTTCTTT
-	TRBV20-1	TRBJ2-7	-	CSAYRDYEQYF	TGCAGTGCTTACAGGGACTACGAGCAGTACTTC
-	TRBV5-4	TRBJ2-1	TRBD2	CASSLTSGTGKTYNEQFF	TGTGCCAGCAGCCTCACTAGCGGGACAGGAAAAACCTACAATGAGCAGTTCTTC
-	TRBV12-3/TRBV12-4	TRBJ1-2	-	CASSGGSYGYTF	TGTGCCAGCAGTGGGGGGTCCTATGGCTACACCTTC
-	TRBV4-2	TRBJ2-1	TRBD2	CASSQQSSGGINEQFF	TGTGCCAGCAGCCAACAGTCTAGCGGGGGGATAAATGAGCAGTTCTTC
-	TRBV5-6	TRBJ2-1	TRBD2	CASRGGLAGGDRPWKEQFF	TGTGCCAGCAGGGGTGGACTAGCGGGGGGCGACAGGCCCTGGAAAGAGCAGTTCTTC
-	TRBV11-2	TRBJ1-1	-	CASSLEQVSEAFF	TGTGCCAGCAGCTTAGAGCAGGTATCAGAAGCTTTCTTT
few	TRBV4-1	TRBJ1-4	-	CASSQGGSGVEKLFF	TGCGCCAGCAGCCAAGGAGGGTCGGGGGTTGAAAAACTGTTTTTT
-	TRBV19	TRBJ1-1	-	CASSKTQRNTEAFF	TGTGCCAGTAGTAAGACTCAGAGGAACACTGAAGCTTTCTTT
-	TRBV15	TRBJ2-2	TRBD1	CATSRDLGTGGTGELFF	TGTGCCACCAGCAGAGACCTCGGGACAGGGGGCACCGGGGAGCTGTTTTTT
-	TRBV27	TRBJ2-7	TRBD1	CASSRQGGYEQYF	TGTGCCAGCAGTCGACAGGGGGGCTACGAGCAGTACTTC
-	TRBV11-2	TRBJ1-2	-	CASSLDSAGANYGYTF	TGTGCCAGCAGCTTAGATAGCGCGGGTGCCAACTATGGCTACACCTTC
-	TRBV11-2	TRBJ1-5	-	CASSPQGRAQPQHF	TGTGCCAGCAGCCCACAGGGTCGCGCTCAGCCCCAGCATTTT
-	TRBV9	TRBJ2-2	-	CASSVDAGGELFF	TGTGCCAGCAGCGTAGACGCGGGCGGGGAGCTGTTTTTT
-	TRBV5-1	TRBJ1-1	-	CASSFGQGTEAFF	-
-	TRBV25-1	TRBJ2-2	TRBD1	CASRGQGPGELFF	TGTGCCAGCAGGGGACAGGGTCCCGGGGAGCTGTTTTTT
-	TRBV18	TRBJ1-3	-	CASSLEEISGNTIYF	TGTGCCAGCTCACTCGAGGAAATCTCTGGAAACACCATATATTTT
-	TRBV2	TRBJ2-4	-	CASSSAALAKNIQYF	TGTGCCAGCTCTAGTGCGGCGCTAGCCAAAAACATTCAGTACTTC
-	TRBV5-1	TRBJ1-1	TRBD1	CASSPFQGADTEAFF	TGCGCCAGCAGCCCGTTTCAGGGGGCAGACACTGAAGCTTTCTTT
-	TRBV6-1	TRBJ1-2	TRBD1	CASSEVGKTGGHGYTF	TGTGCCAGCAGTGAAGTTGGGAAAACAGGGGGCCATGGCTACACCTTC
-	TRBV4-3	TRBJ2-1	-	CASSQDLPARQFF	TGCGCCAGCAGCCAAGACCTACCCGCAAGGCAGTTCTTC
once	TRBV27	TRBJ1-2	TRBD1	CASSPGTDYGYTF	TGTGCCAGCAGTCCGGGGACAGACTATGGCTACACCTTC
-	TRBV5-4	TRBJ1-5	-	CASSFMTVDSNQPQHF	TGTGCCAGCAGCTTCATGACAGTGGATAGCAATCAGCCCCAGCATTTT
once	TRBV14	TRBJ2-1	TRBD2	CASSQGTSLNEQFF	TGTGCCAGCAGCCAAGGGACTAGTCTCAATGAGCAGTTCTTC